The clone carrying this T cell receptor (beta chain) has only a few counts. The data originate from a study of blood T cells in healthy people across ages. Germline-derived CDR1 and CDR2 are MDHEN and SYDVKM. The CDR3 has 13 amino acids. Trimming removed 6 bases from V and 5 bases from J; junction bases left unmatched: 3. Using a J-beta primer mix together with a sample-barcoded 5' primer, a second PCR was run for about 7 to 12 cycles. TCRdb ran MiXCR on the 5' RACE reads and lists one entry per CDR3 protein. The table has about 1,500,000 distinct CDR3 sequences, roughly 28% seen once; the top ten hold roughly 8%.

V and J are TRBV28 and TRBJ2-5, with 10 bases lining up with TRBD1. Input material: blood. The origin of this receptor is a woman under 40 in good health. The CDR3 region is CASRTGGAETQYF. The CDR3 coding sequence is TGTGCCAGCAGGACAGGGGGCGCCGAGACCCAGTACTTC.